The entry below gives a single T cell receptor (beta chain) sequence along with its context. The antigen is not known. This entry is derived from a study of blood T cells in healthy people across ages. The V and J ends lost 5 bases and 3 bases, in that order; junction bases with no gene match: 9. Germline CDR1 reads SGHVS; CDR2 reads FNYEAQ. The CDR3 sequence is 16 residues long. The authors ran a second PCR of 7 to 11 cycles using a sample-barcoded 5' primer and a J-beta primer mix. Each cDNA was tagged by a template-switch adaptor containing 12 random nucleotides. Sequencing yielded, for each sample, at least 3 million paired-end reads carrying CDR3. TCRdb reprocessed the 5' RACE reads via MiXCR and lists one record per CDR3 protein. Of around 1.1 million distinct CDR3 sequences in the sample, around two fifths are singletons; the top ten hold under 15%. Whole-study results and caveats: Not knowing donor CMV status may have confounded expanded clonotype changes.

Source material: blood. This clonotype originated in a young man in good health. The chain links TRBV7-6 to TRBJ2-1, with 8 bases lining up with TRBD1. CDR3 loop: CASSPTGTGDYNEQFF. The DNA of the CDR3 is TGTGCCAGCAGCCCAACTGGGACAGGAGACTACAATGAGCAGTTCTTC.